A single sample is the source of the 10 T cell receptor beta chains below, sequenced in a study of human T cells and chemical hapten exposure. TCRdb ran MiXCR on the RACE reads and lists one entry per CDR3 protein. The sample shows about 260,000 distinct CDR3 sequences, about 8.1% of them seen only once. Time point given: pre-sensitization, week 0. Documented treatment: therapeutic diphenylcyclopropenone sensitization with weekly scalp DPC. Source: whole blood, taken in connection with sensitization to the hapten diphenylcyclopropenone (DPC). These TCRs come from a woman aged 40 to 55 with alopecia areata. Some clones in this sample may be carry-over from other donors' samples.

This clonotype was seen repeatedly, ten times or more. This chain links TRBV28 with TRBJ2-7; possibly TRBD1 for D (6 bases). The CDR3 is 11 amino acids. Trimming took 3 bases from V and 7 from J, leaving 7 bases between them. Germline assignment: CDR1 MDHEN and CDR2 SYDVKM. The CDR3 protein is CASSFQGEQYF. DNA of the CDR3: TGTGCCAGCAGTTTTCAGGGGGAGCAGTACTTC.

This clonotype was observed a handful of times. The V gene is TRBV7-9, the J gene TRBJ2-1, with 10 bases that match TRBD2. The CDR3 has 17 residues. Losses at the gene ends were 5 bases for V and 2 bases for J; bases not matched to a gene: 9. Germline CDR1 reads SEHNR; CDR2 reads FQNEAQ (reference sequence). This chain's CDR3 is CASSPNSGRPTYNEQFF. The DNA of the CDR3 is TGTGCCAGCAGCCCCAATAGCGGGAGGCCCACCTACAATGAGCAGTTCTTC.

There are a few counts of this clonotype. This sequence joins TRBV12-3 or TRBV12-4 and TRBJ2-1; D is possibly TRBD1 (5 bases). Trimming shortened V by 6 bases and J by 6 bases, and 18 bases separated the two germline ends. CDR3 length equals 15 residues. The CDR3, as DNA: TGTGCCAGCAGCCCCGCCAGGGCCTCGGGCAATGAGCAGTTCTTC. It encodes CASSPARASGNEQFF.

This clonotype was observed a few times. The chain is built from TRBV5-1 and TRBJ1-4; the match to TRBD1 covers 8 bases. The CDR3 runs 14 residues. Germline V CDR1 and CDR2: SGHRS, YFSETQ. The V segment lost 2 bases and the J segment 7 bases; nucleotides outside the gene matches: 4. The CDR3 is CASSFGQGSEKLFF. In nucleotides, the CDR3 is TGCGCCAGCAGCTTTGGACAGGGTAGTGAAAAACTGTTTTTT.

This clonotype was seen at least ten times. The chain has TRBV11-2 and TRBJ1-1, with D perhaps matching TRBD1 (5 bases). V lost 5 bases to trimming and J lost 3 bases, with 19 bases between them. Germline loops: CDR1 SGHAT, CDR2 FQNNGV. The CDR3 loop spans 16 amino acids. CDR3 region: CASSLGRGFRYTEAFF. In DNA, the CDR3 is TGTGCCAGCAGCCTGGGGAGGGGTTTTAGATACACTGAAGCTTTCTTT.

This clonotype was recorded a few times. V and J are TRBV9 and TRBJ1-4; D is unresolved. The V end was cut by 0 bases, the J end by 8 bases, with 8 bases between. Germline V lookup: CDR1 SGDLS, CDR2 YYNGEE. The CDR3 is 13 residues long. The DNA for the CDR3 is TGTGCCAGCAGCGTAGGTGTAAAGGAAAAACTGTTTTTT. It specifies CASSVGVKEKLFF.

This clonotype has only a few counts. The V gene is TRBV4-1, the J gene TRBJ2-7; 8 bases agree with TRBD1. Trimming took 0 bases from V and 3 from J; bases not matched to a gene: 7. CDR1 and CDR2 (germline): MGHRA, YSYEKL. The CDR3 is 16 residues long. CDR3 bases: TGCGCCAGCAGCCAAGAAGTAGGCACAGGGGGCTACGAGCAGTACTTC. Translating gives CASSQEVGTGGYEQYF.

The chain recombines TRBV21-1 with TRBJ2-7; the table calls TRBD2, which could not be checked here. TRBV21-1 is a listed pseudogene. The CDR3 spans 15 residues. In DNA, the CDR3 is TGTGCCAGCAGCAAGTGCGGGGTCAGTGGGAACGAGCAGTACTTC. Translation gives CASSKCGVSGNEQYF.

Only a few counts were recorded for this clonotype. The rearrangement links TRBV18 to TRBJ1-4; TRBD1 is a possible D gene (5 bases). Trimming took 4 bases from V and 0 from J, leaving 9 bases between them. Germline-derived CDR1 and CDR2 are KGHSH and LQKENI. CDR3 length: 15 amino acids. CDR3 sequence: CASSQGQATNEKLFF. The CDR3 DNA reads TGTGCCAGCTCACAGGGGCAGGCAACTAATGAAAAACTGTTTTTT.

This chain connects TRBV6-5 to TRBJ2-3; TRBD1 agrees at 8 bases. V trimming: 6 bases; J trimming: 2 bases; junction bases outside the gene matches: 7. Germline lookup yields CDR1 MNHEY and CDR2 SVGAGI. The CDR3 contains 15 residues. This CDR3 is CASREGQAITDTQYF. CDR3 nucleotide sequence: TGTGCCAGCAGAGAGGGACAGGCTATCACAGATACGCAGTATTTT.